A selection of T cell receptor beta chains follows, all from one sample in a study of blood T cell repertoires in COVID-19. The assay was immunoSEQ multiplex PCR, and TCRdb's table has in-frame clones only and misses some. The sample yields about 220,000 clones, around 80% seen once. The sample consisted of peripheral blood. The receptor source for this set is a man aged 30-40 years with active or convalescent COVID-19. Each CDR3 is given without its conserved first and last residue. Size values are once, few and many counts, or a class for expanded clones, and some rows have none.

CDR3 protein	clone size	V gene	J gene
ATWAGGNIQY	NA	TRBV6-6	TRBJ2-4
ASSYGTGNQPQH	NA	TRBV7-9	TRBJ1-5
ASSGGQGLLEQY	NA	TRBV19	TRBJ2-7
ASSQVSGGRTSTDTQY	many	TRBV4-2	TRBJ2-3
AGRETGGQTQY	NA	TRBV7-9	TRBJ2-5
ASSLGDGGLYEQY	few	TRBV7-2	TRBJ2-7
ASRLAGDPYEQY	many	TRBV27	TRBJ2-7
ASSRTVDNEQF	once	TRBV4-3	TRBJ2-1
ATSVGGVSEQF	NA	TRBV24-1	TRBJ2-1
ASSLSAPGWGTRLNTEAF	NA	TRBV27	TRBJ1-1
ASKTGGNYGYT	once	TRBV28	TRBJ1-2
ASSPPSSYNEQF	NA	TRBV18	TRBJ2-1
ASSLARTGSNYGYT	few	TRBV7-9	TRBJ1-2
ASRGGGGYT	NA	TRBV6-5	TRBJ1-2
ASSLRTGSNYGYT	NA	TRBV7-8	TRBJ1-2
ASSLVSGRTGELF	NA	TRBV7-9	TRBJ2-2